This T cell receptor (beta chain) was identified during a study of cytomegalovirus exposure and HLA in healthy donors. Whole-study results and caveats: Donors were assumed by presence/absence analyses to have roughly uniform sequencing depth.

With regard to this clone: Its antigen is not identified.

Primers: 60 Vbeta forward and 13 Jbeta reverse. Assay used: immunoSEQ multiplex PCR; TCRdb lists only in-frame clones, some missing. The table has 90,000 to 140,000 clones, approximately 79% seen once. Per the germline V gene, CDR1 is KGHSH and CDR2 is LQKENI. V was cut by 3 bases and J by 8 bases, with 7 bases left in between. The CDR3 is 12 residues long. The sequenced sample was PBMCs. This TCR came from a man younger than 45 in good health and CMV-seropositive. V gene TRBV18 combines with J gene TRBJ1-4; D may be TRBD1 (5 bases). CDR3 coding DNA: TGTGCCAGCTCACCCGCAGGGGAAAAACTGTTTTTT. It specifies CASSPAGEKLFF.